Listed below are T cell receptor beta chains from one sample, sequenced in a study of shared clonotypes between healthy human individuals. TCRdb's copy holds only in-frame clones and misses some; the assay was immunoSEQ multiplex PCR. The sample carries roughly 300,000 clones, around 79% recorded once. Sample: memory CD4+ T cells sorted from blood. Receptors originate from a man aged 25 to 40 in good health. The CDR3 runs from the conserved cysteine through the conserved F or W. Each record gives: J gene, D gene, V gene, clone size, CDR3 protein, CDR3 DNA. The D gene is left open where the match is weak. The size field is filled for only some rows; it gives once, few, many or a size class.

j_gene: TRBJ1-5; d_gene: -; v_gene: TRBV7-6; abundance: -; CDR3aa: CASSLQQGLSQPQHF; CDR3nt: TGTGCCAGCAGCTTACAACAGGGCCTCAGTCAGCCCCAGCATTTT
j_gene: TRBJ2-7; d_gene: -; v_gene: TRBV2; abundance: -; CDR3aa: CASSVQGGSYEQYF; CDR3nt: TGTGCCAGCAGTGTCCAGGGTGGGTCCTACGAGCAGTACTTC
j_gene: TRBJ2-2; d_gene: -; v_gene: TRBV6-5; abundance: -; CDR3aa: CASSYSGQNTGELFF; CDR3nt: TGTGCCAGCAGTTACTCCGGTCAGAACACCGGGGAGCTGTTTTTT
j_gene: TRBJ2-7; d_gene: -; v_gene: TRBV30; abundance: -; CDR3aa: CACLDSYEQYF; CDR3nt: TGTGCCTGTCTAGACAGTTACGAGCAGTACTTC
j_gene: TRBJ2-5; d_gene: TRBD2; v_gene: TRBV14; abundance: -; CDR3aa: CASSQALAGGFQETQYF; CDR3nt: TGTGCCAGCAGCCAGGCTTTAGCGGGAGGTTTCCAAGAGACCCAGTACTTC
j_gene: TRBJ2-3; d_gene: TRBD2; v_gene: TRBV28; abundance: few; CDR3aa: CASSPSGSSDTQYF; CDR3nt: TGTGCCAGCAGCCCCAGCGGGAGCTCAGATACGCAGTATTTT
j_gene: TRBJ1-5; d_gene: -; v_gene: TRBV6-1; abundance: -; CDR3aa: CASSGSRGGFQPQHF; CDR3nt: TGTGCCAGCAGCGGATCAAGGGGGGGGTTTCAGCCCCAGCATTTT
j_gene: TRBJ2-4; d_gene: TRBD1; v_gene: TRBV7-8; abundance: -; CDR3aa: CASSGLQGLGKNIQYF; CDR3nt: TGTGCCAGCAGCGGGTTACAGGGGCTGGGCAAAAACATTCAGTACTTC
j_gene: TRBJ1-2; d_gene: -; v_gene: TRBV4-3; abundance: -; CDR3aa: CASSQDPGRGIYGYTF; CDR3nt: TGCGCCAGCAGCCAAGATCCAGGCCGCGGAATCTATGGCTACACCTTC
j_gene: TRBJ1-4; d_gene: TRBD1; v_gene: TRBV4-3; abundance: -; CDR3aa: CASSPGGTGDEKLFF; CDR3nt: TGCGCCAGCAGCCCCGGGGGGACAGGGGATGAAAAACTGTTTTTT
j_gene: TRBJ2-7; d_gene: -; v_gene: TRBV7-9; abundance: -; CDR3aa: CASSTQGGGSEQYF; CDR3nt: TGTGCCAGCAGCACTCAGGGAGGAGGAAGCGAGCAGTACTTC
j_gene: TRBJ2-1; d_gene: TRBD2; v_gene: TRBV19; abundance: few; CDR3aa: CASSTFRGLAGENNEQFF; CDR3nt: TGTGCCAGTAGCACTTTCCGGGGACTAGCGGGAGAGAACAATGAGCAGTTCTTC
j_gene: TRBJ2-2; d_gene: -; v_gene: TRBV6-6; abundance: few; CDR3aa: CASKFTEGELFF; CDR3nt: TGTGCCAGCAAATTTACAGAGGGGGAGCTGTTTTTT
j_gene: TRBJ2-5; d_gene: TRBD2; v_gene: TRBV9; abundance: few; CDR3aa: CASSVGAGGTSVETQYF; CDR3nt: TGTGCCAGCAGCGTCGGGGCAGGGGGGACTAGCGTTGAGACCCAGTACTTC
j_gene: TRBJ1-2; d_gene: -; v_gene: TRBV10-3; abundance: -; CDR3aa: CAINRALTDGYTF; CDR3nt: TGTGCCATCAATAGGGCATTGACTGATGGCTACACCTTC
j_gene: TRBJ1-5; d_gene: -; v_gene: TRBV6-1; abundance: -; CDR3aa: CASNGNRDAQPQHF; CDR3nt: TGTGCCAGCAACGGAAACAGGGATGCTCAGCCCCAGCATTTT
j_gene: TRBJ2-7; d_gene: -; v_gene: TRBV2; abundance: -; CDR3aa: CASSAGVTGSYEQYF; CDR3nt: TGTGCCAGCAGTGCGGGGGTGACAGGGTCCTACGAGCAGTACTTC
j_gene: TRBJ1-4; d_gene: -; v_gene: TRBV9; abundance: -; CDR3aa: CASSPHLWANEKLFF; CDR3nt: TGTGCCAGCAGCCCCCATCTATGGGCTAATGAAAAACTGTTTTTT
j_gene: TRBJ2-1; d_gene: -; v_gene: TRBV7-2; abundance: -; CDR3aa: CASSLTTISNEQFF; CDR3nt: TGTGCCAGCAGCTTAACGACCATAAGCAATGAGCAGTTCTTC
j_gene: TRBJ2-6; d_gene: -; v_gene: TRBV28; abundance: -; CDR3aa: CASRQHSGANVLTF; CDR3nt: TGTGCCAGCCGACAGCACTCTGGGGCCAACGTCCTGACTTTC
j_gene: TRBJ2-7; d_gene: -; v_gene: TRBV7-3; abundance: few; CDR3aa: CASSLGGMGSYEQYF; CDR3nt: TGTGCCAGCAGCTTAGGCGGGATGGGCTCCTACGAGCAGTACTTC
j_gene: TRBJ2-3; d_gene: -; v_gene: TRBV10-3; abundance: -; CDR3aa: CAIRSVISTDTQYF; CDR3nt: TGTGCCATCAGATCGGTTATATCGACAGATACGCAGTATTTT
j_gene: TRBJ1-3; d_gene: -; v_gene: TRBV6-1; abundance: -; CDR3aa: CASREGVSSGNTIYF; CDR3nt: TGTGCCAGCAGGGAGGGGGTTTCCTCTGGAAACACCATATATTTT
j_gene: TRBJ1-2; d_gene: -; v_gene: TRBV2; abundance: -; CDR3aa: CASSAFRPTNYGYTF; CDR3nt: TGTGCCAGCAGTGCGTTTCGGCCGACTAACTATGGCTACACCTTC
j_gene: TRBJ2-1; d_gene: TRBD1; v_gene: TRBV10-3; abundance: -; CDR3aa: CAVKDRGEFDEQFF; CDR3nt: TGTGCCGTAAAGGACAGGGGAGAGTTTGATGAGCAGTTCTTC
j_gene: TRBJ1-2; d_gene: -; v_gene: TRBV4-3; abundance: few; CDR3aa: CASSHRGNGYGYTF; CDR3nt: TGCGCCAGCAGCCATCGGGGGAACGGCTATGGCTACACCTTC
j_gene: TRBJ2-5; d_gene: -; v_gene: TRBV11-1; abundance: -; CDR3aa: CASSPGVRETQYF; CDR3nt: TGTGCCAGCAGCCCGGGGGTAAGAGAGACCCAGTACTTC
j_gene: TRBJ2-2; d_gene: -; v_gene: TRBV5-1; abundance: -; CDR3aa: CASSLDQIPGELFF; CDR3nt: TGCGCCAGCAGCTTGGATCAGATCCCCGGGGAGCTGTTTTTT
j_gene: TRBJ2-5; d_gene: -; v_gene: TRBV5-4; abundance: -; CDR3aa: CASSLVAGIEETQYF; CDR3nt: TGTGCCAGCAGCTTGGTGGCGGGTATAGAAGAGACCCAGTACTTC
j_gene: TRBJ1-5; d_gene: TRBD1; v_gene: TRBV19; abundance: once; CDR3aa: CASSINRGGGNQPQHF; CDR3nt: TGTGCCAGTAGTATAAACAGGGGAGGGGGCAATCAGCCCCAGCATTTT
j_gene: TRBJ1-4; d_gene: TRBD1; v_gene: TRBV27; abundance: -; CDR3aa: CASSLRSDRNEKLFF; CDR3nt: TGTGCCAGCAGTTTACGGTCGGACAGGAATGAAAAACTGTTTTTT
j_gene: TRBJ2-7; d_gene: TRBD2; v_gene: TRBV14; abundance: -; CDR3aa: CASSQDQGLAGAGEQYF; CDR3nt: TGTGCCAGCAGCCAAGATCAAGGACTAGCGGGAGCGGGCGAGCAGTACTTC
j_gene: TRBJ1-3; d_gene: -; v_gene: TRBV7-2; abundance: -; CDR3aa: CASSRRFGQAGNTIYF; CDR3nt: TGTGCCAGCAGCCGCCGATTTGGTCAGGCTGGAAACACCATATATTTT
j_gene: TRBJ2-3; d_gene: TRBD2; v_gene: TRBV28; abundance: -; CDR3aa: CASSTSWPNTQYF; CDR3nt: TGTGCCAGCTCGACTAGCTGGCCTAATACGCAGTATTTT
j_gene: TRBJ2-3; d_gene: -; v_gene: TRBV5-1; abundance: -; CDR3aa: CASSLLPGASTDTQYF; CDR3nt: TGCGCCAGCAGCTTGTTGCCAGGGGCAAGCACAGATACGCAGTATTTT
j_gene: TRBJ2-1; d_gene: -; v_gene: TRBV29-1; abundance: -; CDR3aa: CSTLLALLNNEQFF; CDR3nt: TGCAGCACCCTACTAGCCCTCCTTAACAATGAGCAGTTCTTC
j_gene: TRBJ2-2; d_gene: -; v_gene: TRBV6-6; abundance: -; CDR3aa: CASGLLGLGTGELFF; CDR3nt: TGTGCCAGCGGACTACTAGGCCTCGGCACCGGGGAGCTGTTTTTT